The 17 T cell receptor beta chains reported below all come from one sample, sequenced in a study of spatial heterogeneity in lung cancer. Regarding time point: sample taken at primary tumor resection. Unsorted whole RNA from tumor, nontumor lung or frozen PBMC underwent sequencing. From the 5' RACE reads, TCRdb called clonotypes with MiXCR, one entry per CDR3 protein. The table lists more than 80,000 distinct CDR3 sequences, approximately 12% of them singletons. The sample consisted of PBMCs, taken at surgery. All receptors come from a male donor with early-stage non-small cell lung cancer.

The chain combines TRBV6-2 or TRBV6-3 with TRBJ2-3, with unresolved D. The length of the CDR3 is 14 residues. CDR1 and CDR2 (germline): MNHEY, SVGEGT. The V and J ends lost 4 bases and 5 bases respectively, with 13 bases between them. CDR3 coding DNA: TGTGCCAGCAGTTTCCGAATTCAGTTAGATACGCAGTATTTT. Protein sequence: CASSFRIQLDTQYF.

This clonotype was seen a few times. The chain employs TRBV29-1 and TRBJ1-2; TRBD1 aligns across 7 bases. J was trimmed by 3 bases and V by 3 bases; bases with no gene match: 7. CDR1 and CDR2 (germline): SQVTM, ANQGSEA. This CDR3 has 14 amino acids. Here the CDR3 reads CSVEVLGGDYGYTF. CDR3 in DNA: TGCAGCGTTGAGGTATTAGGGGGCGACTATGGCTACACCTTC.

V and J are TRBV7-2 and TRBJ2-2; 8 bases line up with TRBD2. The V gene's germline CDR1 is SGHTA and CDR2 FQGNSA. The CDR3 runs 18 residues. The J segment lost 4 bases and the V segment lost 0 bases, leaving 10 bases of the junction unmatched. CDR3 in amino acids: CASSLALVAGFGTGELFF. The CDR3 nucleotides are TGTGCCAGCAGCTTAGCGCTAGTAGCGGGGTTCGGCACCGGGGAGCTGTTTTTT.

The V gene is TRBV5-5, the J gene TRBJ2-7; D call uncertain. V was pared by 4 bases and J by 3 bases, with 17 bases between. Germline lookup yields CDR1 SGHKS and CDR2 YYEKEE (reference sequence). The CDR3 loop spans 15 amino acids. Here the CDR3 reads CASSAEQVSFYEQYF. The CDR3 DNA follows: TGTGCCAGCAGCGCGGAGCAGGTATCATTCTACGAGCAGTACTTC.

This clonotype has just a few counts. This rearrangement joins TRBV4-2 to TRBJ2-2; TRBD1 matches 8 bases. The CDR3 spans 17 residues. Germline-derived CDR1 and CDR2 are LGHNA and YNFKEQ. V gave up 0 bases and J gave up 5 bases; unmatched junction bases: 8. The CDR3 spells CASSQDLWTGQTGELFF. DNA for the CDR3: TGTGCCAGCAGCCAAGATTTATGGACAGGGCAAACCGGGGAGCTGTTTTTT.

This clonotype was observed a handful of times. A read error is possible here, since a much larger clone lies one base away. The chain uses TRBV5-4 and TRBJ1-2; D call uncertain. Trimming pared 0 bases from V and 2 bases from J, leaving 5 bases between. This CDR3 has 13 residues. Germline lookup yields CDR1 SGHNT and CDR2 YYREEE (reference sequence). The CDR3 sequence: CASSLEGNYGYTF. CDR3 nucleotide sequence: TGTGCCAGCAGCTTGGAAGGGAACTATGGCTACACCTTC.

V is TRBV4-1 and J is TRBJ1-5; no reliable D call. The CDR3 extends over 14 amino acids. CDR1 and CDR2 from the germline V gene are MGHRA and YSYEKL. With 5 bases removed from V and 7 bases from J, the gap between germline ends came to 15 bases. The DNA of the CDR3 is TGCGCCAGCAGCTCAAGGGAAGGGTCACAGCCCCAGCATTTT. Translation: CASSSREGSQPQHF.

The chain combines TRBV20-1 with TRBJ1-6; 10 positions agree with TRBD1. The germline CDR1 and CDR2 sequences are DFQATT and SNEGSKA (reference sequence). The junction had 3 bases not matched to a gene; V was cut back by 0 bases and J by 7 bases. The CDR3 spans 15 residues. The CDR3: CSARDAGQGNSPLHF. CDR3 in DNA: TGCAGTGCTAGAGATGCGGGACAGGGGAATTCACCCCTCCACTTT.

This clonotype was counted between two and nine times. This sequence joins TRBV12-3 or TRBV12-4 and TRBJ2-3; D is unresolved. There are 15 residues in the CDR3. Trimming left V 3 bases short and J 4 bases short, with 14 bases between. The CDR3 DNA reads TGTGCCAGCAGTTTGGACGGGCGGCAGGCAGATACGCAGTATTTT. This gives the protein CASSLDGRQADTQYF.

This clonotype appeared a few times. The chain recombines TRBV12-3 or TRBV12-4 with TRBJ1-1, with D maybe TRBD1 (5 bases). The V end was cut by 2 bases, the J end by 5 bases, with 12 bases between. The CDR3 sequence is 14 residues long. Here the CDR3 reads CASSLLGDITEAFF. The CDR3 DNA reads as TGTGCCAGCAGTTTATTAGGGGATATAACTGAAGCTTTCTTT.

This clonotype was picked up a small number of times. The chain recombines TRBV5-1 with TRBJ1-1, with unresolved D. The germline gives CDR1 SGHRS, CDR2 YFSETQ. The V end was cut by 2 bases, the J end by 0 bases, with 5 bases between. The CDR3 consists of 13 residues. This CDR3 is CASSFMVNTEAFF. Here the CDR3 DNA reads TGCGCCAGCAGCTTTATGGTGAACACTGAAGCTTTCTTT.

This clonotype was seen only a few times. This rearrangement joins TRBV27 to TRBJ1-6, with a tentative D call TRBD1 (6 bases). With 5 bases removed from V and 10 bases from J, the gap between germline ends came to 15 bases. Germline CDR1 MNHEY, CDR2 SMNVEV (reference sequence). The CDR3 is 14 amino acids. The CDR3 DNA reads TGTGCCAGCAGTCCCCAGGGGAGAGGCTCACCCCTCCACTTT. This codes for CASSPQGRGSPLHF.

This clonotype was observed a few times. The CDR3 DNA reads TGTGCCAGCAGCCGGGTAGGCCTGGGTCTGTATTTT. This sequence encodes CASSRVGLGLYF. The chain carries TRBV7-2 and TRBJ2-3; D not resolved. This CDR3 contains 12 residues. V lost 5 bases and J lost 14, with 17 bases in between. The germline V gene encodes CDR1 SGHTA and CDR2 FQGNSA.

In its sample, this clonotype was seen a few times. This rearrangement joins TRBV3-1 to TRBJ2-7, with 10 positions matching TRBD2. V shed 2 bases, J shed 5 bases, and the junction held 3 bases outside the gene matches. The germline CDR1 and CDR2 sequences are LGHDT and YNNKEL (reference sequence). The CDR3 runs to 14 residues. Written as DNA, the CDR3 is TGTGCCAGCAGCCAACTAGCGGGAGATCACGAGCAGTACTTC. Amino acid sequence: CASSQLAGDHEQYF.

This clonotype was seen ten or more times. The rearrangement uses TRBV6-5 and TRBJ2-7; a weak D match, TRBD2 (5 bases). V was cut by 5 bases and J by 3 bases, with 23 bases left in between. Germline V gene data show CDR1 as MNHEY and CDR2 as SVGAGI. This CDR3 has 17 amino acids. CDR3 sequence: CASSPAPVEDLLYEQYF. The DNA of the CDR3 is TGTGCCAGCAGTCCCGCCCCGGTGGAGGACCTCCTCTACGAGCAGTACTTC.

This clonotype was observed a handful of times. The chain uses TRBV4-3 and TRBJ1-5, with 7 bases identical to TRBD1. CDR1 and CDR2 (germline): LGHNA, YSLEER. The J segment lost 2 bases and the V segment lost 4 bases, leaving 5 bases of the junction unmatched. The CDR3 consists of 15 residues. CDR3 DNA: TGCGCCAGCAGCCCAAAGACAGGGCGCAATCAGCCCCAGCATTTT. This encodes CASSPKTGRNQPQHF.

The gene calls are TRBV28 and TRBJ2-7; 10 nucleotides line up with TRBD2. With V trimmed by 6 bases and J by 3 bases, 11 bases remained unmatched. CDR3 size: 16 residues. The germline gives CDR1 MDHEN, CDR2 SYDVKM. The CDR3 DNA follows: TGTGCCAGCAGGAGATCAGCGGGGGGGCTCCTCTACGAGCAGTACTTC. Encoded protein: CASRRSAGGLLYEQYF.